This T cell receptor (beta chain) was captured in a study of blood T cell repertoires in COVID-19. Germline-derived CDR1 and CDR2 are SGHTA and FQGTGA. The CDR3 is 11 amino acids. V gave up 2 bases and J gave up 7 bases, with 5 bases separating them. This clone appeared once. The protocol was immunoSEQ multiplex PCR, while the TCRdb copy is restricted to in-frame clones and leaves out a portion. Of 310,000 or so clones listed, 88% are singletons. The V gene is TRBV7-3, the J gene TRBJ2-5; the D is unclear. The sequenced sample consisted of peripheral blood. The receptor was derived from a woman between 45 and 60 years old with active or convalescent COVID-19. CDR3 coding DNA: TGTGCCAGCAGCTTAGGCGGGACCCAGTACTTC. As protein: CASSLGGTQYF.